The TCR beta chain described here comes from a study of blood T cells in healthy people across ages. Points from the study as a whole: Estimated diversity across one million T cells was deemed an underestimate. Versus aged donors, long-lived donors had higher diversity and more naive CD4+ cells.

Per the germline V gene, CDR1 is ENHRY and CDR2 is SYGVKD. The CDR3 runs 10 residues. The second PCR ran about 6 to 11 cycles with a sample-barcoded 5' primer and J-beta primers. TCRdb analysed the 5' RACE reads with MiXCR anew, one entry per CDR3 protein. Counted here are 1.5 million to 2 million distinct CDR3 sequences, over 25% occurring once; the ten biggest clones make up 7.7%. In this sample, this clonotype turned up a few times. Its target is unknown. This chain connects TRBV10-3 to TRBJ2-3, with D perhaps assigned TRBD1 or TRBD2 (5 bases each). This clonotype originated in a woman aged 30 to 39 in good health. The sample was blood. Written as DNA, the CDR3 is TGTGGGGACCGGACAGATACGCAGTATTTT. Translated, it gives CGDRTDTQYF.